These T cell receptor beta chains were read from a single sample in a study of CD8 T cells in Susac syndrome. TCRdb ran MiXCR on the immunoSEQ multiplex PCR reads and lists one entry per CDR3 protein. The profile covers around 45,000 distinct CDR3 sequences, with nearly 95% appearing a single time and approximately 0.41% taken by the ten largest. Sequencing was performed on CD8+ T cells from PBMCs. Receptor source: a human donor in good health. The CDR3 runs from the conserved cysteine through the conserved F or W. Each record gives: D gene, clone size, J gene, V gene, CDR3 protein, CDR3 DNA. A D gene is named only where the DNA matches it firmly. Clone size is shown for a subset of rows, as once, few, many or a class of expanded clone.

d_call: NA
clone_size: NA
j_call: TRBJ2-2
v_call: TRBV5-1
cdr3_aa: CASSWTNQRGELFF
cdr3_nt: TGCGCCAGCAGCTGGACTAATCAACGCGGGGAGCTGTTTTTT

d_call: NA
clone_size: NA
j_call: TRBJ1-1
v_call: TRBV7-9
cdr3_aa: CASSLDRAETEAFF
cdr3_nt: TGTGCCAGCAGCTTAGACAGGGCGGAGACTGAAGCTTTCTTT

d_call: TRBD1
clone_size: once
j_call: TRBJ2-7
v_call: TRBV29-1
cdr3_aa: CSVDTGQGYSYEQYF
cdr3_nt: TGCAGCGTTGATACCGGACAGGGGTACTCCTACGAGCAGTACTTC

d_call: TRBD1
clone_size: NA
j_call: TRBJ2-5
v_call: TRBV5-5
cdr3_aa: CASSLEAGGDEETQYF
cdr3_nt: TGTGCCAGCAGCTTGGAGGCAGGGGGTGACGAGGAGACCCAGTACTTC

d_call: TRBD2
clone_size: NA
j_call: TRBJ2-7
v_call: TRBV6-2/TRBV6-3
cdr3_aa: CASSYPGTSLSYEQYF
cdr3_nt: TGTGCCAGCAGTTACCCCGGGACTAGTTTGTCCTACGAGCAGTACTTC

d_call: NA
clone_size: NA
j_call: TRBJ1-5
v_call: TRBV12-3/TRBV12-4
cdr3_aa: CASRADGSYQPQHF
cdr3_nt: TGTGCCAGCAGGGCCGACGGGAGTTATCAGCCCCAGCATTTT

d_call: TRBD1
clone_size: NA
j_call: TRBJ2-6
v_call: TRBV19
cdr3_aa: CASMGTGGSSGANVLTF
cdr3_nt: TGTGCCAGTATGGGGACAGGGGGCTCCTCTGGGGCCAACGTCCTGACTTTC

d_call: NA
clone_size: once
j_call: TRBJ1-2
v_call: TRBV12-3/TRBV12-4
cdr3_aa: CASSGLYGYTF
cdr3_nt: TGTGCCAGTTCAGGTCTCTATGGCTACACCTTC

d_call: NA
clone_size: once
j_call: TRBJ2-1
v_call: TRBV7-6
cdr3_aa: CASSKGGSNEQFF
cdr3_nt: TGTGCCAGCAGCAAAGGGGGTAGTAATGAGCAGTTCTTC

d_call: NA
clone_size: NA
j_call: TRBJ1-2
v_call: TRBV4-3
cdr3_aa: CASSQESPGMTYGYTF
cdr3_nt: TGCGCCAGCAGCCAAGAAAGCCCAGGGATGACCTATGGCTACACCTTC

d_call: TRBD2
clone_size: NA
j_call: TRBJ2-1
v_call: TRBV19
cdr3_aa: CASSFNGREGRYEQFF
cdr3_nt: TGTGCCAGTAGTTTCAATGGGCGGGAGGGCCGGTATGAGCAGTTCTTC

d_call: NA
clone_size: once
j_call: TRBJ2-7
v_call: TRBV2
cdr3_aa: CASRQRPGTLLYEQYF
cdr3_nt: TGTGCCAGCAGGCAACGCCCCGGGACACTTCTATACGAGCAGTACTTC

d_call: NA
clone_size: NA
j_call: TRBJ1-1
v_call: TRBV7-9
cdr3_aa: CASSPAGRTEAFF
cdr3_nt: TGTGCCAGCAGCCCTGCAGGGCGGACTGAAGCTTTCTTT

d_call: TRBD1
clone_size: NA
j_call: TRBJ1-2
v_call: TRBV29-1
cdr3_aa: CSVQKARQGSAGYTF
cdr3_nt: TGCAGCGTACAAAAAGCCCGACAGGGATCAGCTGGCTACACCTTC

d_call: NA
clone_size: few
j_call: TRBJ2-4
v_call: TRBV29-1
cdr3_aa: CSPSGGQGWGHIQYF
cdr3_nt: TGCAGCCCCTCAGGGGGGCAGGGTTGGGGGCACATTCAGTACTTC

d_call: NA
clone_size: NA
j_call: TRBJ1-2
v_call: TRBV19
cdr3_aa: CASSIVSTPGYTF
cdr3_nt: TGTGCCAGTAGTATAGTCTCGACGCCCGGCTACACCTTC

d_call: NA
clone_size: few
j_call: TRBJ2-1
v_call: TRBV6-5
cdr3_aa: CASSLGGDFEQFF
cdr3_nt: TGTGCCAGCAGTTTGGGCGGGGACTTTGAGCAGTTCTTC

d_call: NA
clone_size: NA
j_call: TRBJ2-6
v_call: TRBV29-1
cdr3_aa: CSVPGGPNVLTF
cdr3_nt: TGCAGCGTCCCCGGGGGGCCCAACGTCCTGACTTTC

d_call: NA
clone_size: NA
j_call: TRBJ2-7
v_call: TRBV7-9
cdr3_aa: CASSPGMGRDPSYEQYF
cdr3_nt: TGTGCCAGCAGCCCCGGTATGGGCCGAGATCCTTCTTACGAGCAGTACTTC

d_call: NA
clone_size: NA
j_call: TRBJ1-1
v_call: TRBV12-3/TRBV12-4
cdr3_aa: CASGLGTAYRADTEAFF
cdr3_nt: TGTGCCAGCGGCCTAGGGACTGCTTATCGGGCGGACACTGAAGCTTTCTTT

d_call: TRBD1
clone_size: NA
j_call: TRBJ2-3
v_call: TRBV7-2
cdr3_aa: CASSWGQGVGGTQYF
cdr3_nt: TGTGCCAGCAGCTGGGGACAGGGGGTAGGAGGTACGCAGTATTTT

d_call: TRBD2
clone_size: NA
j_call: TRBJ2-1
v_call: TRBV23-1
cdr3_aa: CASSLSTSGLHNEQFF
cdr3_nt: TGCGCCAGCAGTCTGTCGACTAGCGGACTTCACAATGAGCAGTTCTTC

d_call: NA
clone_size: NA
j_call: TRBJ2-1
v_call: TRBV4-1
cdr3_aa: CASSHSGGVSSYNEQFF
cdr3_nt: TGCGCCAGCAGCCATTCCGGCGGGGTGAGCTCCTACAATGAGCAGTTCTTC

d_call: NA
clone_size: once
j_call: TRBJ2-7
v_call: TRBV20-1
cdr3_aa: CSARDDRRSPYEQYF
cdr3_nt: TGCAGTGCTAGAGATGACAGGAGATCCCCCTACGAGCAGTACTTC

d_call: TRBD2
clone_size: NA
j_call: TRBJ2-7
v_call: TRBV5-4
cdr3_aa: CASSLGTSASYEQYF
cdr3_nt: TGTGCCAGCAGCTTGGGGACTAGCGCCTCCTACGAGCAGTACTTC

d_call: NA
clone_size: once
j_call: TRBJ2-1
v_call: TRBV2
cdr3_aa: CASSDPTEQFF
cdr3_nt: TGTGCCAGCAGTGACCCGACAGAGCAGTTCTTC

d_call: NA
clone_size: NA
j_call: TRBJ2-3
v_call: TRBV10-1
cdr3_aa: CASSESDGITDTQYF
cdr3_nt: TGCGCCAGCAGTGAGTCGGACGGGATCACAGATACGCAGTATTTT

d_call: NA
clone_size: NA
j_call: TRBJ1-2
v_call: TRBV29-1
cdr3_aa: CSAEGEIGYTF
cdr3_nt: TGCAGCGCCGAGGGGGAGATTGGCTACACCTTC

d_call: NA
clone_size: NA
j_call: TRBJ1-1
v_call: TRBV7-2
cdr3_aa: CASSSNVGGTEAFF
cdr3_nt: TGTGCCAGCAGCTCGAACGTTGGGGGGACTGAAGCTTTCTTT

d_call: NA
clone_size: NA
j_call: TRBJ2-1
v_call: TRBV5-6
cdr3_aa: CASSLAGHRDYNEQFF
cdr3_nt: TGTGCCAGCAGCTTGGCCGGACACCGGGACTACAATGAGCAGTTCTTC

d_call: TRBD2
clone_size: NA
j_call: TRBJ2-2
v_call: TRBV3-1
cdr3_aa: CASSQKLAGGHTGELFF
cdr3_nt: TGTGCCAGCAGCCAAAAATTAGCGGGAGGGCACACCGGGGAGCTGTTTTTT

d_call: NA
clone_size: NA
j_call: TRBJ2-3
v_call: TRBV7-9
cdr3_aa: CASSPRTDTQYF
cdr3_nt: TGTGCCAGCAGCCCCCGCACAGATACGCAGTATTTT

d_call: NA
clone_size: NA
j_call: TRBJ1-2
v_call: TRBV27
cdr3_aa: CASSGGGGAYGYTF
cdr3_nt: TGTGCCAGCAGTGGAGGAGGAGGGGCGTATGGCTACACCTTC

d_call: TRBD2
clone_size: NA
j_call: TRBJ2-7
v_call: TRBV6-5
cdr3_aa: CASSYGLAGNEQYF
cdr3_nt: TGTGCCAGCAGTTACGGACTAGCGGGAAACGAGCAGTACTTC

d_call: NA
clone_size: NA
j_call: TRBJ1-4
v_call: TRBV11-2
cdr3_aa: CASLEHTLFF
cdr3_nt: TGTGCCAGCCTGGAGCACACACTGTTTTTT

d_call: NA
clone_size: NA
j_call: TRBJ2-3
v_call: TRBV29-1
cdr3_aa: CSVDQETDTQYF
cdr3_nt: TGCAGCGTTGATCAAGAGACAGATACGCAGTATTTT

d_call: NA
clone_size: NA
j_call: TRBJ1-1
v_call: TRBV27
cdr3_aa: CASSLSWQLNTEAFF
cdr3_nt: TGTGCCAGCAGTTTATCTTGGCAGTTAAACACTGAAGCTTTCTTT

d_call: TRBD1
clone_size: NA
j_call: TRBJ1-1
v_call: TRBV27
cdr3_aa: CASSLQGVVAEAFF
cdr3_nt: TGTGCCAGCAGTCTCCAGGGGGTAGTCGCTGAAGCTTTCTTT

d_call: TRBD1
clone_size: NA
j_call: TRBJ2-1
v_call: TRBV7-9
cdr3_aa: CASSSLSGTGDEQFF
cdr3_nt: TGTGCCAGCAGCTCCCTATCCGGGACAGGGGATGAGCAGTTCTTC

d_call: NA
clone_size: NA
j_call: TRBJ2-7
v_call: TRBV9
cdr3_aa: CASSEGGTTPYEQYF
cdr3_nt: TGTGCCAGCAGCGAGGGGGGGACAACTCCCTACGAGCAGTACTTC

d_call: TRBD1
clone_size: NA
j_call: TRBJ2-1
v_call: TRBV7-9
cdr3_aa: CASSFSTGGKNEQFF
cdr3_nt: TGTGCCAGCAGCTTTTCGACAGGGGGTAAAAATGAGCAGTTCTTC

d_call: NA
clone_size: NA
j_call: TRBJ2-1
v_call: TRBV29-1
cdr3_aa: CSVEEAGALMGEQFF
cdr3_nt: TGCAGCGTTGAAGAGGCAGGGGCCCTTATGGGTGAGCAGTTCTTC